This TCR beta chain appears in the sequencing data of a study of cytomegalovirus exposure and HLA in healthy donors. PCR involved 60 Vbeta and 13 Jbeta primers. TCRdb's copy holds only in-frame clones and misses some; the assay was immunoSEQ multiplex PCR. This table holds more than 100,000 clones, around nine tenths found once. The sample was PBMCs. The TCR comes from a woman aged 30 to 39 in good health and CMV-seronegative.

As DNA, the CDR3 is TGTGCCAGCAGCCGCCCCTCTTGGGCGGGAGGGCTTAGGGAGCAGTTCTTC. This codes for CASSRPSWAGGLREQFF. The chain employs TRBV28 and TRBJ2-1, with 9 bases fitting TRBD2. The CDR3 is made up of 17 amino acids. Trimming cost V 6 bases and J 10 bases; bases outside gene matches: 19. Germline loops: CDR1 MDHEN, CDR2 SYDVKM.